Given below is one TCR beta chain in context. The antigen remains undetermined. This sample stems from a study of shared clonotypes between healthy human individuals. The wider study: CD4 naive and CD4 memory each took three plates per donor, while CD8 naive took two and CD8 memory one.

CDR3 length: 16 amino acids. Germline CDR1 reads MDHEN; CDR2 reads SYDVKM. J gave up 1 base and V 7 bases, and 5 bases lay outside the gene matches. Investigators spread the genomic DNA of each subset evenly over several immunoSEQ plates. The assay was immunoSEQ multiplex PCR, and TCRdb's table has in-frame clones only and misses some. The repertoire has around 700,000 clones, around 67% of them found once; the top ten carry over 1.5%. Whole-study results and caveats: Genetic and exposure-history diversity was limited by the few donors.

The receptor's source is a woman in her 30s in good health. This sequence joins TRBV28 and TRBJ2-4, with 12 positions matching TRBD2. The sample comprised memory CD4+ T cells sorted from blood. Sample subset: CD45RA-negative fraction. CDR3 nucleotides: TGTGCCAGCATTCAAACTAGCGGGAGGGCCAAAAACATTCAGTACTTC. Protein sequence: CASIQTSGRAKNIQYF.